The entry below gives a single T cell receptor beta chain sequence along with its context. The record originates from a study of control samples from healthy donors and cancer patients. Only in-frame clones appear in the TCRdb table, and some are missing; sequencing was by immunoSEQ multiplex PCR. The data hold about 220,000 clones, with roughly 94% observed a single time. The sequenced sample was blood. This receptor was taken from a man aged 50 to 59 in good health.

Here the CDR3 DNA reads TGTGCCAGCTCACCACGGCTGGGCCAGAACACTGAAGCTTTCTTT. This sequence encodes CASSPRLGQNTEAFF. The chain uses TRBV18 and TRBJ1-1; D is unresolved. The CDR3 length is 15 residues. In germline, CDR1 is KGHSH, CDR2 LQKENI. Trimming took off 1 base at V and 1 base at J, with 10 bases between the two ends.